Listed below are T cell receptor beta chains from one sample, sequenced in a study of blood T cell repertoires in COVID-19. Generated by immunoSEQ multiplex PCR, the TCRdb table keeps only in-frame clones and is missing some. The sample includes about 250,000 clones, roughly 80% seen only once; the top ten take about 10%. Sample: peripheral blood. The receptor set was obtained from a man older than 75 with acute or convalescent COVID-19. Both conserved end residues are part of each CDR3. The D gene is left open where the match is weak. Some rows mark clone size as missing; the rest say once, few, many or name a class of expanded clone.

V gene	D gene	J gene	clone size	CDR3 DNA	CDR3 protein
TRBV19	NA	TRBJ1-1	NA	TGTGCCAGTAGTATAGCAGGCCACAGAAGCACTGAAGCTTTCTTT	CASSIAGHRSTEAFF
TRBV5-1	TRBD2	TRBJ2-1	NA	TGCGCCAGCAGCTTGGTAGCGGGATCCTACAATGAGCAGTTCTTC	CASSLVAGSYNEQFF
TRBV6-5	NA	TRBJ1-5	few	TGTGCCAGCAGGGGGGCAGACTCCCAGCATTTT	CASRGADSQHF
TRBV10-1	TRBD2	TRBJ2-1	NA	TGCGCCAGCAGTGATGGCGGGGGGGCCCTCTATGAGCAGTTCTTC	CASSDGGGALYEQFF
TRBV19	NA	TRBJ2-2	few	TGTGCCAGTAGTATTTACCAGGGAGGCACCGGGGAGCTGTTTTTT	CASSIYQGGTGELFF
TRBV27	NA	TRBJ1-6	NA	TGTGCCAGCAGTTTAGACAGTCTGCCGTATAATTCACCCCTCCACTTT	CASSLDSLPYNSPLHF
TRBV27	TRBD1	TRBJ2-7	NA	TGTGCCAGCAGTTTATATTGGGACAGGGGGGTCGACGAGCAGTACTTC	CASSLYWDRGVDEQYF
TRBV28	NA	TRBJ1-4	NA	TGTGCCAGCAGAAGCCACGGGGGAGAGTTTAATGAAAAACTGTTTTTT	CASRSHGGEFNEKLFF
TRBV30	TRBD1	TRBJ2-2	NA	TGTGCCTGGACTGGGACAGGTTACACCGGGGAGCTGTTTTTT	CAWTGTGYTGELFF
TRBV1	NA	TRBJ1-5	few	TGCACCAGCAGCCAGCTCCTATTTCGGGGACTAGTCAATCAGCCCCAGCATTTT	CTSSQLLFRGLVNQPQHF
TRBV5-1	NA	TRBJ2-7	once	TGCGCCAGCAGCTGGAACCCGCGCGGGGGCTCCATCTACGAGCAGTACTTC	CASSWNPRGGSIYEQYF
TRBV4-2	NA	TRBJ2-1	NA	TGTGCCAGCAGCTCACACAGGACAGAGGTTGAGCAGTTCTTC	CASSSHRTEVEQFF
TRBV5-8	TRBD2	TRBJ2-7	NA	TGTGCCAGCAGCCCTCAGCGCGGGAGTCGGGCGTCCTACGAGCAGTACTTC	CASSPQRGSRASYEQYF
TRBV21-1	NA	TRBJ2-5	NA	TGTGCCAGCAGCAAAGAGGGACAGGGGTCGGAGGCCCAGTACTTC	CASSKEGQGSEAQYF
TRBV9	NA	TRBJ1-1	once	TGTGCCAGCAGCGCCGCGCAGGGGATCGCCTCTGAAGCTTTCTTT	CASSAAQGIASEAFF
TRBV6-5	NA	TRBJ1-6	once	TGTGCCAGCAGTTACAATCGGGACAACAGATCACCCCTCCACTTT	CASSYNRDNRSPLHF
TRBV5-1	NA	TRBJ1-3	NA	TGCGCCAGCAGCTCCACAGGGAACTCTGGAAACACCATATATTTT	CASSSTGNSGNTIYF